The subject of this entry is one T cell receptor (beta chain). These data belong to a study of OX40 agonist ivuxolimab in advanced cancers. Using immunoSEQ multiplex PCR, the repertoire was profiled, and TCRdb retains in-frame clones only, with some absent. The profile shows some 87,000 clones, 75% to 95% of them singletons. After removal of 4 bases from V and 0 bases from J, the junction contained 4 bases not matched to a gene. Germline V lookup: CDR1 SGHTA, CDR2 FQGNSA. This CDR3 contains 18 residues. The TCR sequence derives from an adult with an advanced solid tumor such as melanoma, head and neck, liver or kidney cancer. The sequencing here drew on CD4+ or CD8+ T cells sorted from blood, taken in a trial of the OX40 agonist ivuxolimab. The chain joins TRBV7-2 to TRBJ2-1, with 15 bases matching TRBD2. The CDR3 coding sequence is TGTGCCAGCAGCTGGGGACTAGCGGGAGGTGCCTCCTACAATGAGCAGTTCTTC. Its protein product is CASSWGLAGGASYNEQFF.